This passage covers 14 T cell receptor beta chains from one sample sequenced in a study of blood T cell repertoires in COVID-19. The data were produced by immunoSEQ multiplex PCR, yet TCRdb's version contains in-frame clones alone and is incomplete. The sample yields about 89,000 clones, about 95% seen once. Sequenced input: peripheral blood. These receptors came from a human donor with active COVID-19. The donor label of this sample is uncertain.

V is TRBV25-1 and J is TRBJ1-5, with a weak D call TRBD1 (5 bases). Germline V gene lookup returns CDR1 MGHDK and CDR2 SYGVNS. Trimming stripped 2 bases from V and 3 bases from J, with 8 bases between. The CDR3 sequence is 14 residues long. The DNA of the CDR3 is TGTGCCAGCAGTGAAGGGGGGATCAATCAGCCCCAGCATTTT. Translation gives CASSEGGINQPQHF.

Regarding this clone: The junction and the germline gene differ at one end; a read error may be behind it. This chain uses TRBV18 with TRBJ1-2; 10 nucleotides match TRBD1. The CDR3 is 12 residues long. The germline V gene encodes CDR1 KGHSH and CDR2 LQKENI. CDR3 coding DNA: TGTGCCGGCTCACCGGGACAGGGGGGCTACACCTTC. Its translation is CAGSPGQGGYTF.

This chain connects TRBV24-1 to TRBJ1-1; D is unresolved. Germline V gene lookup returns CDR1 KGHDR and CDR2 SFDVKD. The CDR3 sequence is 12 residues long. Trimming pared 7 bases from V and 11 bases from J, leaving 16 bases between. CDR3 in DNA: TGTGCCACCAGGGCAGGTGACGGAGGCGCTTTCTTT. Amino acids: CATRAGDGGAFF.

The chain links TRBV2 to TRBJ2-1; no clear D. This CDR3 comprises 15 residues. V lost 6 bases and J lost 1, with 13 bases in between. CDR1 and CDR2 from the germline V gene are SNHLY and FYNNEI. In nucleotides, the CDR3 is TGTGCCAGCAGCGGAAGACTGCCATCCTACAATGAGCAGTTCTTC. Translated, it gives CASSGRLPSYNEQFF.

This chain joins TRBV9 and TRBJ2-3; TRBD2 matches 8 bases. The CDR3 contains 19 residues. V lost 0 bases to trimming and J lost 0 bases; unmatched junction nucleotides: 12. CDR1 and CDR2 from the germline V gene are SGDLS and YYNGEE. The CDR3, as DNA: TGTGCCAGCAGCGTAGCTTCCGGTTTAGCGGGGACTAGCACAGATACGCAGTATTTT. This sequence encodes CASSVASGLAGTSTDTQYF. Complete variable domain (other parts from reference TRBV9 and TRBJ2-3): DSGVTQTPKHLITATGQRVTLRCSPRSGDLSVYWYQQSLDQGLQFLIQYYNGEERAKGNILERFSAQQFPDLHSELNLSSLELGDSALYFCASSVASGLAGTSTDTQYFGPGTRLTVL.

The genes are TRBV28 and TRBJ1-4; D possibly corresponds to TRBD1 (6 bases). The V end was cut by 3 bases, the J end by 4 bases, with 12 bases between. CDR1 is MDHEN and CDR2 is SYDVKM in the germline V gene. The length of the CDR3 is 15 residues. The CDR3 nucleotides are TGTGCCAGCAGTTTTCGGGGGGCGGGTAATGAAAAACTGTTTTTT. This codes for CASSFRGAGNEKLFF.

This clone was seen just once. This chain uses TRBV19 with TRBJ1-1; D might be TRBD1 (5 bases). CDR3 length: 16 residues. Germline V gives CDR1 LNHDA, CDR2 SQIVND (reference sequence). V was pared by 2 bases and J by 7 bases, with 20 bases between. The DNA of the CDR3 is TGTGCCAGTAGTATACAGGGAATAGCCCATCCCCTTGAAGCTTTCTTT. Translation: CASSIQGIAHPLEAFF.

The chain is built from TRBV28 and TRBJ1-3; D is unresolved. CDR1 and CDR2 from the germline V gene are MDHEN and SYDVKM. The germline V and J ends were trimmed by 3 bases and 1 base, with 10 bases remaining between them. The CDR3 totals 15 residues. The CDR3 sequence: CASSFPSKSGNTIYF. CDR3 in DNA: TGTGCCAGCAGTTTCCCCAGTAAATCTGGAAACACCATATATTTT.

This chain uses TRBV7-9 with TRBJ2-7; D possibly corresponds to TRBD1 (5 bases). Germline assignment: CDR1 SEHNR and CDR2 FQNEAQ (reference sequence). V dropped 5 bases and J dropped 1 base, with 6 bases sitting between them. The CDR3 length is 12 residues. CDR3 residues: CASSDSSYEQYF. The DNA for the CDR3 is TGTGCCAGCAGCGACAGTTCCTACGAGCAGTACTTC.

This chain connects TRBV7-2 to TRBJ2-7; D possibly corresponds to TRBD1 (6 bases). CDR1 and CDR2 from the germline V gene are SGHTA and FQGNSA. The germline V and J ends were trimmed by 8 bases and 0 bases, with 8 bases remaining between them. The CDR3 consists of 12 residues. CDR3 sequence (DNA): TGTGCCAGCTTGGACAGCTCCTACGAGCAGTACTTC. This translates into CASLDSSYEQYF.

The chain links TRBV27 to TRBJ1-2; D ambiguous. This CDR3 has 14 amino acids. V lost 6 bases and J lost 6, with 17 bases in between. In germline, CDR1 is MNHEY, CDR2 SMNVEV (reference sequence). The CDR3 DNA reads TGTGCCAGCAGCCCGGCGGCCCTATATGATGGCTACACCTTC. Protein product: CASSPAALYDGYTF.

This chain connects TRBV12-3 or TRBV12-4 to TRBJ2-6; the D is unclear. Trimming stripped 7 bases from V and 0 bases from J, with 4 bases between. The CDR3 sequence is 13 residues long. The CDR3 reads CASTLSGANVLTF. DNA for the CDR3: TGTGCCAGCACCCTCTCTGGGGCCAACGTCCTGACTTTC.

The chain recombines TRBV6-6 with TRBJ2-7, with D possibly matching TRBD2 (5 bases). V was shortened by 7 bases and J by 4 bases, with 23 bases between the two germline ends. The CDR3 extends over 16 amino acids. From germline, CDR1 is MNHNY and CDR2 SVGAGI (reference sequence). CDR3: CASIQARGEGSYEQYF. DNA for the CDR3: TGTGCCAGCATCCAAGCTAGAGGCGAGGGATCGTACGAGCAGTACTTC.

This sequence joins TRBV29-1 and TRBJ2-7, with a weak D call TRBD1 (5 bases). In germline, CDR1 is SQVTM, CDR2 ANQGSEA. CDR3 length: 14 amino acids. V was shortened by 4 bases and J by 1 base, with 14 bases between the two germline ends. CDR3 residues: CSVVQDTVSYEQYF. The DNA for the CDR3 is TGCAGCGTTGTCCAGGACACAGTTTCCTACGAGCAGTACTTC.